Following are 18 T cell receptor beta chains from one sample sequenced in a study of T cell responses to AZD1222 COVID-19 vaccine. TCRdb's copy holds only in-frame clones and misses some; the assay was immunoSEQ multiplex PCR. The table has around 97,000 clones, over 75% seen once; the top ten hold roughly 20%. The specimen comprised peripheral blood, sampled on day 0 of AZD1222 vaccination. These TCRs come from an adult in good health.

The rearrangement uses TRBV7-6 and TRBJ1-3, with D uncertain. V was trimmed by 5 bases and J by 6 bases, leaving 11 bases between them. Per the germline V gene, CDR1 is SGHVS and CDR2 is FNYEAQ. The CDR3 spans 13 residues. CDR3 coding DNA: TGTGCCAGCAGCCCAGGTGTGGTAAACACCATATATTTT. Translation: CASSPGVVNTIYF. Using reference TRBV7-6 and TRBJ1-3 for the parts outside the CDR3, the full variable domain is GAGVSQSPRYKVTKRGQDVALRCDPISGHVSLYWYRQALGQGPEFLTYFNYEAQQDKSGLPNDRFSAERPEGSISTLTIQRTEQRDSAMYRCASSPGVVNTIYFGEGSWLTVV.

About this clone itself: Distinct nucleotide sequences in the sample also encode this CDR3. The rearrangement links TRBV19 to TRBJ2-5, with unresolved D. This CDR3 is 11 amino acids long. V shed 6 bases and J shed 2 bases, with 4 bases lying between them. The germline gives CDR1 LNHDA, CDR2 SQIVND (reference sequence). The CDR3 DNA reads TGTGCCAGTAGCCGACAAGAGACCCAGTACTTC. This codes for CASSRQETQYF.

CDR3 loop: CASSFTGQQPQHF. The CDR3 DNA sequence: TGTGCCAGCAGTTTCACAGGACAACAGCCCCAGCATTTT. This chain joins TRBV12-3 or TRBV12-4 and TRBJ1-5; weak D call: TRBD1 (5 bases). V lost 3 bases, J lost 7 bases, and 10 bases lay in between. The CDR3 runs to 13 residues.

The V and J genes are TRBV29-1 and TRBJ2-2, with 12 bases lining up with TRBD2. The CDR3 totals 14 residues. Germline V gene lookup returns CDR1 SQVTM and CDR2 ANQGSEA. J gave up 8 bases and V 4 bases, and 5 bases lay outside the gene matches. This CDR3 reads CSVVRLAGGGELFF. The DNA of the CDR3 is TGCAGCGTTGTAAGGCTAGCGGGAGGGGGGGAGCTGTTTTTT.

This clone has more than one count but fewer than ten. The CDR3 loop is CAISDPGYSNQPQHF. The CDR3 nucleotides are TGTGCCATCAGTGATCCCGGTTATAGCAATCAGCCCCAGCATTTT. The genes are TRBV10-3 and TRBJ1-5; D is unresolved. The V gene lost 3 bases and the J gene lost 0 bases, with 9 bases spanning the gap. The CDR3 is 15 amino acids. Germline V CDR1 and CDR2: ENHRY, SYGVKD.

The chain carries TRBV6-6 and TRBJ1-6; possibly TRBD1 for D (6 bases). The CDR3 has 14 amino acids. Germline assignment: CDR1 MNHNY and CDR2 SVGAGI (reference sequence). Trimming left V 6 bases short and J 11 bases short, with 17 bases between. CDR3 nucleotides: TGTGCCAGCAGCCCAACAGGGTTGTTTGCACCCCTCCACTTT. Protein product: CASSPTGLFAPLHF.

The table lists this clone with a few counts. The chain uses TRBV2 and TRBJ2-7, with D maybe TRBD1 (6 bases). In germline, CDR1 is SNHLY, CDR2 FYNNEI. This CDR3 is 12 amino acids long. Trimming took 11 bases from V and 0 from J, leaving 11 bases between them. Here the CDR3 reads CAARTDSYEQYF. The CDR3 nucleotides read TGTGCCGCAAGGACAGACTCCTACGAGCAGTACTTC.

This sequence joins TRBV27 and TRBJ2-7, with 8 bases lining up with TRBD2. This CDR3 comprises 13 residues. Germline trimming cut 6 bases from V and 4 bases from J; bases unmatched to any gene: 5. The V gene's germline CDR1 is MNHEY and CDR2 SMNVEV (reference sequence). In DNA form, the CDR3 reads TGTGCCAGCAGACCGGGGGGGTATTACGAGCAGTACTTC. Translated, it gives CASRPGGYYEQYF.

The J gene is TRBJ2-5, the V gene TRBV18; no clear D. Germline loops: CDR1 KGHSH, CDR2 LQKENI. This CDR3 has 11 residues. Trimming stripped 5 bases from V and 0 bases from J, with 1 base between. DNA for the CDR3: TGTGCCAGCTCAGACCAAGAGACCCAGTACTTC. Its translation: CASSDQETQYF.

The CDR3 region is CASSFGDRDDYGYTF. The CDR3 nucleotides read TGTGCCAGCAGTTTTGGGGACCGGGATGACTATGGCTACACCTTC. V gene TRBV28 combines with J gene TRBJ1-2, with a tentative D call TRBD1 (5 bases). The CDR3 is made up of 15 amino acids. The V gene's germline CDR1 is MDHEN and CDR2 SYDVKM. The ends were cut back, 3 bases at V and 3 bases at J, with 14 bases in the middle.

The CDR3 nucleotides are TGTGCCAGCAGCTTAGACAGGAGCCAGCCCCAGCATTTT. Translating gives CASSLDRSQPQHF. This chain links TRBV11-2 with TRBJ1-5; D remains ambiguous. Trimming stripped 0 bases from V and 7 bases from J, with 7 bases between. CDR3 length: 13 residues. CDR1 is SGHAT, CDR2 FQNNGV, per germline.

CDR3 nucleotides: TGTGCCAGCTCACCTAGACAGATTACGAACGATTCACCCCTCCACTTT. Its translation: CASSPRQITNDSPLHF. The V and J genes are TRBV18 and TRBJ1-6; D perhaps matches TRBD1 (5 bases). V was shortened by 3 bases and J by 8 bases, with 17 bases between the two germline ends. This CDR3 is built from 16 residues. The germline CDR1 and CDR2 sequences are KGHSH and LQKENI.

This clone was recorded a few times. J is TRBJ1-1 and V is TRBV15; D is undetermined. The CDR3 is 12 residues long. In germline, CDR1 is LNHNV, CDR2 YYDKDF (reference sequence). Trimming cost V 4 bases and J 2 bases, with 5 bases left between them. The CDR3 sequence is CATSTSNTEAFF. The DNA for the CDR3 is TGTGCCACCAGCACTTCAAACACTGAAGCTTTCTTT.

The CDR3 loop is CASSVSGRQPQHF. The CDR3 nucleotides are TGTGCCAGCAGTGTTTCCGGGCGTCAGCCCCAGCATTTT. The chain employs TRBV2 and TRBJ1-5; D ambiguous. V was pared by 4 bases and J by 6 bases, with 10 bases between. The germline gives CDR1 SNHLY, CDR2 FYNNEI. The length of the CDR3 is 13 residues.

The chain is built from TRBV6-6 and TRBJ2-1; D is perhaps TRBD2 (7 bases). Per germline, CDR1 MNHNY and CDR2 SVGAGI (reference sequence). The CDR3 sequence is 16 residues long. V shed 5 bases and J shed 2 bases, with 16 bases lying between them. CDR3: CASSRLGGATYNEQFF. In DNA form, the CDR3 reads TGTGCCAGCAGTCGCCTAGGGGGGGCAACCTACAATGAGCAGTTCTTC.

The sample holds one count of this clone. V is TRBV19 and J is TRBJ1-6; no clear D. The CDR3 is 13 amino acids. Germline assignment: CDR1 LNHDA and CDR2 SQIVND (reference sequence). V shed 7 bases and J shed 4 bases, with 8 bases lying between them. The chain's CDR3 is CASMEQYNSPLHF. The CDR3 DNA follows: TGTGCCAGTATGGAACAGTATAATTCACCCCTCCACTTT.

V is TRBV6-5 and J is TRBJ1-2; D gene uncertain. CDR3 size: 12 residues. The V gene lost 10 bases and the J gene lost 5 bases, with 14 bases spanning the gap. The V gene's germline CDR1 is MNHEY and CDR2 SVGAGI. The CDR3 loop reads CATGALRYGYTF. The CDR3, as DNA: TGTGCCACCGGTGCCCTGAGGTATGGCTACACCTTC.

V usage is TRBV7-9 and J usage is TRBJ2-7, with D possibly called TRBD1 or TRBD2 (5 bases each). Germline lookup yields CDR1 SEHNR and CDR2 FQNEAQ (reference sequence). Trimming left V 4 bases short and J 3 bases short, with 16 bases between. This CDR3 has 15 residues. CDR3 DNA: TGTGCCAGCAGCTACGGGGACGGCAATCACTACGAGCAGTACTTC. The encoded protein is CASSYGDGNHYEQYF.